The 6 T cell receptor beta chains given below trace back to one sample, sequenced in a study of identifying expanded T cells in peripheral blood. Only in-frame clones appear in the TCRdb table, and some are missing; sequencing was by immunoSEQ multiplex PCR. The table has around 90,000 clones, approximately 88% seen once. Sequenced: blood. These TCRs come from a person aged 18 to 75 in good health.

J is TRBJ1-2 and V is TRBV2; D gene uncertain. The CDR3 runs to 14 residues. Germline V gene sequence: CDR1 SNHLY, CDR2 FYNNEI. Trimming took off 3 bases at V and 2 bases at J, with 10 bases between the two ends. The CDR3 coding sequence is TGTGCCAGCAGTGAGACACGCACGAACTATGGCTACACCTTC. It encodes CASSETRTNYGYTF.

The chain joins TRBV10-2 to TRBJ1-1; D unclear. V lost 6 bases to trimming and J lost 3 bases, with 8 bases between them. CDR1 WSHSY and CDR2 SAAADI come from the germline V gene. This CDR3 comprises 12 residues. This CDR3 is CASRREYTEAFF. CDR3 nucleotides: TGCGCCAGCAGAAGGGAGTACACTGAAGCTTTCTTT.

For the CDR3, the DNA is TGTGCCAGCGTCCAATTCTCGGCAGGGGGCGGGAGCAATCAGCCCCAGCATTTT. This gives the protein CASVQFSAGGGSNQPQHF. The chain recombines TRBV21-1 with TRBJ1-5; the D segment call TRBD1 is taken from the table without a DNA check. TRBV21-1 is termed a pseudogene. The CDR3 is 18 residues long.

V and J are TRBV9 and TRBJ2-1; D uncertain. This CDR3 region has 12 residues. The germline V gene encodes CDR1 SGDLS and CDR2 YYNGEE. Trimming cost V 4 bases and J 8 bases, with 10 bases left between them. The CDR3 nucleotides are TGTGCCAGCAGCCCTCGGCCCGATGAGCAGTTCTTC. Amino acid sequence: CASSPRPDEQFF.

The CDR3 DNA follows: TGCAGCACCCCCCAGAATGGGGGGAACACTGAAGCTTTCTTT. Its translation is CSTPQNGGNTEAFF. The rearrangement joins TRBV29-1 to TRBJ1-1; D possibly corresponds to TRBD1 (5 bases). V lost 8 bases and J 1 base, leaving 17 bases between the germline ends. Germline V gene sequence: CDR1 SQVTM, CDR2 ANQGSEA. The CDR3 consists of 14 residues.

The gene calls are TRBV11-2 and TRBJ2-5, with 13 bases lining up with TRBD2. Germline lookup yields CDR1 SGHAT and CDR2 FQNNGV. J gave up 3 bases and V 4 bases, and 2 bases lay outside the gene matches. There are 15 residues in the CDR3. The CDR3 loop is CASSYGTSGKETQYF. In nucleotides, the CDR3 is TGTGCCAGCAGCTACGGGACTAGCGGGAAAGAGACCCAGTACTTC.